This paragraph reports one T cell receptor (beta chain). Its specificity is not known. Germline V gene sequence: CDR1 MDHEN, CDR2 SYDVKM. The CDR3 extends over 15 amino acids. V was clipped by 4 bases and J by 7 bases, with 17 bases between them. The data are from a study of T cells in localized non-small cell lung cancer. Study observations and caveats: Tumor samples were not multi-region, leaving intratumor heterogeneity unexcluded. Tumor showed lower T cell clonality than uninvolved adjacent lung, where it was highest.

TCRdb's copy holds only in-frame clones and misses some; the assay was immunoSEQ multiplex PCR. Of approximately 28,000 clones in the sample, roughly 84% were seen once. This chain connects TRBV28 to TRBJ1-5; D is unclear. This sequence originates from a man between 40 and 70 years old with stage III lung adenocarcinoma. The source material was peripheral blood mononuclear cells, sampled before any cancer treatment. The CDR3 sequence is CASSSGQTGFQPQHF. CDR3 DNA sequence: TGTGCCAGCAGTTCCGGTCAGACGGGATTCCAGCCCCAGCATTTT.